These 17 T cell receptor beta chains were sequenced from one sample in a study of shared clonotypes between healthy human individuals. The protocol was immunoSEQ multiplex PCR, while the TCRdb copy is restricted to in-frame clones and leaves out a portion. This sample has 1 million to 1.2 million clones; approximately 75% occur once, and the top ten carry approximately 0.95%. Sequences were obtained from memory CD4+ T cells from PBMCs. Subset given: CD45RA-negative fraction. The receptor source for this set is a man aged 18 to 30 in good health. Some clones in this sample may be carry-over from other donors' samples.

V gene TRBV18 combines with J gene TRBJ2-2; tentatively, D is TRBD1 (5 bases). CDR3 length equals 15 residues. V gave up 2 bases and J gave up 4 bases, with 11 bases separating them. Per the germline V gene, CDR1 is KGHSH and CDR2 is LQKENI. This CDR3 is CASSPGAVSTGELFF. As DNA, the CDR3 is TGTGCCAGCTCACCAGGGGCGGTGAGCACCGGGGAGCTGTTTTTT. Complete variable domain (other parts from reference TRBV18 and TRBJ2-2): NAGVMQNPRHLVRRRGQEARLRCSPMKGHSHVYWYRQLPEEGLKFMVYLQKENIIDESGMPKERFSAEFPKEGPSILRIQQVVRGDSAAYFCASSPGAVSTGELFFGEGSRLTVL.

The chain links TRBV11-1 to TRBJ2-2, with D unclear. The germline CDR1 and CDR2 sequences are SGHAT and FQDESV (reference sequence). CDR3 length equals 12 residues. Trimming cost V 3 bases and J 6 bases, with 5 bases left between them. This chain's CDR3 is CASSFLAGELFF. The DNA of the CDR3 is TGTGCCAGCAGCTTCCTAGCCGGGGAGCTGTTTTTT. The full variable domain, completed using reference TRBV11-1 and TRBJ2-2, is EAEVAQSPRYKITEKSQAVAFWCDPISGHATLYWYRQILGQGPELLVQFQDESVVDDSQLPKDRFSAERLKGVDSTLKIQPAELGDSAMYLCASSFLAGELFFGEGSRLTVL.

The chain uses TRBV18 and TRBJ2-6; TRBD2 matches at 7 bases. This CDR3 has 19 amino acids. Per germline, CDR1 KGHSH and CDR2 LQKENI. Trimming removed 2 bases from V and 0 bases from J; junction bases left unmatched: 10. This CDR3 is CASSPFGRGGDSGANVLTF. The CDR3 nucleotides are TGTGCCAGCTCACCATTCGGACGGGGAGGGGACTCTGGGGCCAACGTCCTGACTTTC. The full variable domain, with the rest looked up from reference TRBV18 and TRBJ2-6, is NAGVMQNPRHLVRRRGQEARLRCSPMKGHSHVYWYRQLPEEGLKFMVYLQKENIIDESGMPKERFSAEFPKEGPSILRIQQVVRGDSAAYFCASSPFGRGGDSGANVLTFGAGSRLTVL.

The chain combines TRBV7-3 with TRBJ2-2; a possible D gene is TRBD2 (6 bases). V lost 5 bases to trimming and J lost 1 base, with 14 bases between them. From germline, CDR1 is SGHTA and CDR2 FQGTGA. The CDR3 length is 16 residues. CDR3 amino acids: CASSPRGRGNTGELFF. The CDR3 DNA sequence: TGTGCCAGCAGCCCCAGAGGGCGGGGGAACACCGGGGAGCTGTTTTTT. Full variable domain (missing parts from reference TRBV7-3 and TRBJ2-2): GAGVSQTPSNKVTEKGKYVELRCDPISGHTALYWYRQSLGQGPEFLIYFQGTGAADDSGLPNDRFFAVRPEGSVSTLKIQRTERGDSAVYLCASSPRGRGNTGELFFGEGSRLTVL.

This rearrangement joins TRBV5-1 to TRBJ2-7; 7 nucleotides match TRBD2. V lost 0 bases to trimming and J lost 4 bases; unmatched junction nucleotides: 13. Germline CDR1 is SGHRS and CDR2 is YFSETQ. CDR3 length: 17 amino acids. The CDR3 reads CASSLVSLRLADYEQYF. The CDR3 coding sequence is TGCGCCAGCAGCTTGGTTTCTCTCCGGCTAGCGGATTACGAGCAGTACTTC.

In regard to this clone: Other DNA sequences in this sample translate to the same CDR3. J is TRBJ2-7 and V is TRBV27; 10 bases line up with TRBD1. CDR3 length: 15 amino acids. The J segment lost 2 bases and the V segment lost 7 bases, leaving 8 bases of the junction unmatched. Germline assignment: CDR1 MNHEY and CDR2 SMNVEV (reference sequence). CDR3 region: CASTRSGTGAYEQYF. As DNA, the CDR3 is TGTGCCAGCACCAGATCCGGGACAGGGGCCTACGAGCAGTACTTC.

This clone occurred once. The chain has TRBV6-6 and TRBJ2-3, with D hard to call. V shed 2 bases and J shed 6 bases, with 15 bases lying between them. Germline CDR1 MNHNY, CDR2 SVGAGI (reference sequence). This CDR3 is built from 15 residues. Written as DNA, the CDR3 is TGTGCCAGCAGTTACCCCGCTGTTGGCGAGGATACGCAGTATTTT. Residues: CASSYPAVGEDTQYF.

The V call is TRBV5-1, the J call TRBJ1-1, with D possibly TRBD1 on 5 matching bases. This CDR3 has 14 amino acids. The V end lost 6 bases, the J end lost 4 bases, and 16 bases lay between the germline ends. The germline gives CDR1 SGHRS, CDR2 YFSETQ. This CDR3 is CASTIQGSGTEAFF. CDR3 coding DNA: TGCGCCAGCACCATCCAGGGTTCGGGCACTGAAGCTTTCTTT.

The gene calls are TRBV11-2 and TRBJ2-5; TRBD1 might be the D (5 bases). Germline V gene data show CDR1 as SGHAT and CDR2 as FQNNGV. The CDR3 is 13 amino acids. The V end was cut by 4 bases, the J end by 5 bases, with 11 bases between. CDR3 residues: CASSSGIGETQYF. CDR3 in DNA: TGTGCCAGCAGCTCAGGGATTGGCGAGACCCAGTACTTC.

This clone is a singleton in its sample. V gene TRBV9 combines with J gene TRBJ2-3; D may be TRBD1 or TRBD2 (5 bases each). V lost 6 bases and J 3 bases, leaving 23 bases between the germline ends. Germline-derived CDR1 and CDR2 are SGDLS and YYNGEE. The CDR3 consists of 17 residues. CDR3 nucleotides: TGTGCCAGCATGCCCGTCGAGGGGCTCCATGGAACAGATACGCAGTATTTT. This encodes CASMPVEGLHGTDTQYF.

The rearrangement links TRBV10-1 to TRBJ1-1; D perhaps matches TRBD1 (6 bases). Germline V gene lookup returns CDR1 WNHNN and CDR2 SYGVQD (reference sequence). The CDR3 totals 13 residues. Trimming cost V 4 bases and J 1 base, with 7 bases left between them. This CDR3 is CASSGGANTEAFF. DNA for the CDR3: TGCGCCAGCAGTGGGGGGGCGAACACTGAAGCTTTCTTT.

The chain recombines TRBV5-5 with TRBJ2-7; D call uncertain. The CDR3 is 14 residues long. Trimming pared 2 bases from V and 1 base from J, leaving 10 bases between. CDR1 SGHKS and CDR2 YYEKEE come from the germline V gene (reference sequence). The CDR3 coding sequence is TGTGCCAGCAGCTTTTTAGGGCAGTCCTACGAGCAGTACTTC. Translated, it gives CASSFLGQSYEQYF.

The chain couples TRBV21-1 to TRBJ2-7; the table's D call, TRBD1, has no DNA check behind it. TRBV21-1 constitutes a pseudogene. This CDR3 comprises 11 residues. In DNA, the CDR3 is TGTGCCAGCAGACAGGACTACGAGCAGTACTTC. Encoded protein: CASRQDYEQYF.

The gene calls are TRBV15 and TRBJ1-3; D gene ambiguous. The CDR3 sequence is 15 residues long. Germline V gene sequence: CDR1 LNHNV, CDR2 YYDKDF (reference sequence). Trimming removed 0 bases at V and 8 bases at J, with 14 bases between. CDR3 protein: CATSRDQRQADTIYF. For the CDR3, the DNA is TGTGCCACCAGCAGAGATCAGAGGCAGGCGGACACCATATATTTT.

V and J are TRBV2 and TRBJ2-3, with D perhaps TRBD1 (5 bases). Between the trimmed V and J ends, which lost 4 bases and 0 bases, there was a span of 8 bases. Looked up from germline, CDR1 is SNHLY and CDR2 is FYNNEI. The CDR3 is made up of 14 amino acids. This CDR3 is CASSGQISTDTQYF. In nucleotides, the CDR3 is TGTGCCAGCAGTGGACAGATTAGCACAGATACGCAGTATTTT.

The rearrangement joins TRBV5-4 to TRBJ2-5; 8 bases are a match to TRBD2. The CDR3 sequence is 16 residues long. Germline V gives CDR1 SGHNT, CDR2 YYREEE (reference sequence). Trimming removed 0 bases from V and 5 bases from J; junction bases left unmatched: 9. CDR3 bases: TGTGCCAGCAGCTTGGGGCTAGCGGGCCAGGGGGAGACCCAGTACTTC. Its translation: CASSLGLAGQGETQYF.

The chain is built from TRBV14 and TRBJ2-1, with a possible D match to TRBD2 (6 bases). The CDR3 extends over 18 amino acids. Trimming took 4 bases from V and 0 from J, leaving 19 bases between them. Germline V gene data show CDR1 as SGHDN and CDR2 as FVKESK. The CDR3 bases are TGTGCCAGCAGCCCACGGCCGGGACTCCTCAACTCCTACAATGAGCAGTTCTTC. It codes for CASSPRPGLLNSYNEQFF. Together with reference TRBV14 and TRBJ2-1, the CDR3 gives the full variable domain: EAGVTQFPSHSVIEKGQTVTLRCDPISGHDNLYWYRRVMGKEIKFLLHFVKESKQDESGMPNNRFLAERTGGTYSTLKVQPAELEDSGVYFCASSPRPGLLNSYNEQFFGPGTRLTVL.